The TCR beta chain described here comes from a study of blood T cell repertoires in COVID-19. About the study: PBMCs, B-cell-depleted T cells, or T cells provided the cDNA or gDNA that made up the material.

Participants had their cohort set by participant-reported clinical history. Before they entered the study, exposed participants had met a COVID-19 case within 2 weeks. Assay used: immunoSEQ multiplex PCR; TCRdb lists only in-frame clones, some missing. Altogether 350,000 to 450,000 clones are present, 88% being singletons, with the ten largest covering approximately 1.5%. CDR1 is GTSNPN and CDR2 is SVGIG in the germline V gene (reference sequence). The CDR3 is 15 amino acids. Trimming pared 0 bases from V and 7 bases from J, leaving 13 bases between. V usage is TRBV30 and J usage is TRBJ1-6, with TRBD1 as a possible D gene (5 bases). The sample consisted of PBMCs or T cells enriched from blood (not recorded which). The receptor comes from a woman aged 18-29 years who had been exposed to COVID-19. The DNA of the CDR3 is TGTGCCTGGAGTGTGGCCGGACATGTAAATTCACCCCTCCACTTT. The encoded protein is CAWSVAGHVNSPLHF.